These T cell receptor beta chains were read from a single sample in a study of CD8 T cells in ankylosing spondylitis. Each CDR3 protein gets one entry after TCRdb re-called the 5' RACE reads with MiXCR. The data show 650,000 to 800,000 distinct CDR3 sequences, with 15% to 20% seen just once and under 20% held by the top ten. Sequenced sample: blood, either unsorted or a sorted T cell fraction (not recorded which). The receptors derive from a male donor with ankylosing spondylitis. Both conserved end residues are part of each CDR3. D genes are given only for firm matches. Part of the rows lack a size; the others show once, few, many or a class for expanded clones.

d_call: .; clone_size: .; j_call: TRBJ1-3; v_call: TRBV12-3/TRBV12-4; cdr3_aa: CASRGREWAGNTIYF; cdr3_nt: TGTGCCAGCAGAGGCAGGGAATGGGCTGGAAACACCATATATTTT
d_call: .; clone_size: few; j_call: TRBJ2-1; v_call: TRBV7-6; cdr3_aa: CASSLGGGSLSYNEQFF; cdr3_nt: TGTGCCAGCAGCTTAGGAGGAGGGTCCCTTTCCTACAATGAGCAGTTCTTC
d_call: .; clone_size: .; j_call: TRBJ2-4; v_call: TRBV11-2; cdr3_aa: CASSPRWDGNIQYF; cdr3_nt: TGTGCCAGCAGCCCCCGGTGGGATGGAAACATTCAGTACTTC
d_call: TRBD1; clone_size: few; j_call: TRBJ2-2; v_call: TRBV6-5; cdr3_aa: CASSYSSTGGAKAGELFF; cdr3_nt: TGTGCCAGCAGTTACTCGAGCACAGGGGGCGCCAAGGCCGGGGAGCTGTTTTTT
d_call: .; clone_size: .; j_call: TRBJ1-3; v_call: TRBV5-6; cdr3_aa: CASSLRSAVAGNTIYF; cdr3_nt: TGTGCCAGCAGCTTGAGGTCGGCCGTCGCGGGAAACACCATATATTTT
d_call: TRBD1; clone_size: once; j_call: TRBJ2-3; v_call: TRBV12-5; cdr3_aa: CASGLVRDRVTQYF; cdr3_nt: TGTGCTAGTGGTTTGGTACGGGACAGGGTTACGCAGTATTTT
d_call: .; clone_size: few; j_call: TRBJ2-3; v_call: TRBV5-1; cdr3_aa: CASSVGPSGDTQYF; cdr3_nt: TGCGCCAGCAGCGTTGGTCCCTCGGGAGATACGCAGTATTTT
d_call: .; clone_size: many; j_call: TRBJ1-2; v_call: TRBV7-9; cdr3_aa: CASSSRGDYGYTF; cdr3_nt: TGTGCCAGCAGCTCGAGGGGAGACTATGGCTACACCTTC
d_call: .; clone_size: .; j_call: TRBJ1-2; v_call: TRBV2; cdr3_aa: CASRWGVEGYTF; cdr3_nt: TGTGCCAGCAGGTGGGGGGTAGAGGGCTACACCTTC
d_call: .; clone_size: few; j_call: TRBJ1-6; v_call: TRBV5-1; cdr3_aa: CASSLGGIASPLHF; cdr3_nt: TGCGCCAGCAGCTTGGGGGGGATTGCTTCACCCCTCCACTTT
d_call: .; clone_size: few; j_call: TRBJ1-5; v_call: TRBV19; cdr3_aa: CASRDKYSNQPQHF; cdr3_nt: TGTGCCAGTAGGGACAAATATAGCAATCAGCCCCAGCATTTT
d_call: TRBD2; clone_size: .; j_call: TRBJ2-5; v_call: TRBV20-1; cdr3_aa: CSARGDLNRTSGPQETQYF; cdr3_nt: TGCAGTGCTAGGGGGGACCTCAATCGTACTAGCGGCCCTCAAGAGACCCAGTACTTC
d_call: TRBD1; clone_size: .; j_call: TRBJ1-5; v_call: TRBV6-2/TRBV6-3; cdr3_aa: CASRQQGASNQPQHF; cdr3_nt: TGTGCCAGCAGACAACAGGGGGCGAGCAATCAGCCCCAGCATTTT
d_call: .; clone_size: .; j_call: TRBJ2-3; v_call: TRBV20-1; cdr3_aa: CSARRQPGTDTQYF; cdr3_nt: TGCAGTGCTAGAAGACAGCCGGGGACAGATACGCAGTATTTT
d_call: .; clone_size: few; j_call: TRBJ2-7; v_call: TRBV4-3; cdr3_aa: CASSQDRGLGSYEQYF; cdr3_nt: TGCGCCAGCAGCCAAGATCGGGGCCTAGGCTCCTACGAGCAGTACTTC
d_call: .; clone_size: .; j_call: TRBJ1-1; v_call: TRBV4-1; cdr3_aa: CASAPGTRGAFF; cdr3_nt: TGCGCCAGCGCCCCCGGGACCAGGGGAGCTTTCTTT
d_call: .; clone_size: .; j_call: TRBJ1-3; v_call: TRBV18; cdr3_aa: CASSIGTSGNTIYF; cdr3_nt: TGTGCCAGCTCTATCGGGACCTCTGGAAACACCATATATTTT
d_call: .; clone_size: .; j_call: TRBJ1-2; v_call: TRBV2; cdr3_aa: CASSRESNGYTF; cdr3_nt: TGTGCCAGCAGTCGGGAGAGCAACGGCTACACCTTC
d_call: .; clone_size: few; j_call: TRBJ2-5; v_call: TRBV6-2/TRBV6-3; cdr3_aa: CASGRNGATYQETQYF; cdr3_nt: TGTGCCAGCGGGAGAAATGGGGCTACGTACCAAGAGACCCAGTACTTC
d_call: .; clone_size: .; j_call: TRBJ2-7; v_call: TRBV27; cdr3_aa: CASRVPGTHEQYF; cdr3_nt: TGTGCCAGTCGCGTGCCAGGGACCCACGAGCAGTACTTC
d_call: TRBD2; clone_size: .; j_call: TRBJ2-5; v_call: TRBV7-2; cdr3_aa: CASSLVGVGLAGETQYF; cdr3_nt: TGTGCCAGCAGCTTAGTTGGAGTCGGACTAGCGGGAGAGACCCAGTACTTC
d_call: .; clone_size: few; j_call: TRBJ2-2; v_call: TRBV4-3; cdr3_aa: CASSQVKWDGITGELFF; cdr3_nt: TGCGCCAGCAGCCAAGTGAAGTGGGACGGAATCACCGGGGAGCTGTTTTTT
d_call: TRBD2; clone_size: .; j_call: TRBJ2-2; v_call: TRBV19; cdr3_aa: CASRKRGTTNTGELFF; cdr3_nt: TGTGCCAGTAGGAAGCGGGGGACGACAAACACCGGGGAGCTGTTTTTT
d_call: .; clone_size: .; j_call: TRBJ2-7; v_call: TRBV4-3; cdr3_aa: CASSRDLGPSYEQYF; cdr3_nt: TGCGCCAGCAGCCGAGACCTCGGGCCTTCCTACGAGCAGTACTTC
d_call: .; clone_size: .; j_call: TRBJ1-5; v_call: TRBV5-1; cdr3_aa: CASSLEGTNQPQHF; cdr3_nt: TGCGCCAGCAGCTTGGAAGGGACCAATCAGCCCCAGCATTTT
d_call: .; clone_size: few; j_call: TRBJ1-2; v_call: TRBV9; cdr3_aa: CASSVAWRDGYTF; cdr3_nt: TGTGCCAGCAGCGTAGCTTGGAGGGATGGCTACACCTTC
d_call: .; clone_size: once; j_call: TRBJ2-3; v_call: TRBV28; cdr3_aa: CASTLGGSGSDTQYF; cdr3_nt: TGTGCCAGCACCCTAGGGGGGAGCGGGTCAGATACGCAGTATTTT
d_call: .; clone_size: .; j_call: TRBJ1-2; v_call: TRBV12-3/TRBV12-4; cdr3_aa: CASSPSGGLYGYTF; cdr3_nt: TGTGCCAGCAGTCCCTCCGGGGGGCTCTATGGCTACACCTTC
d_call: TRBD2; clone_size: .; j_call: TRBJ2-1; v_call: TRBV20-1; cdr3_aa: CSAIPGLGNLEQFF; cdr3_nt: TGCAGTGCTATCCCGGGACTAGGTAATCTAGAGCAGTTCTTC
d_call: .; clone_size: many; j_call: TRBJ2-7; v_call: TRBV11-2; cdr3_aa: CASSLDGPSYEQYF; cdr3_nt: TGTGCCAGCAGCTTAGATGGGCCTTCCTACGAGCAGTACTTC
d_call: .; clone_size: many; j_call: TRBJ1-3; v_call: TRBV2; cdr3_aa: CASRPGYSGNTIYF; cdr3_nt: TGTGCCAGCAGGCCAGGATACTCTGGAAACACCATATATTTT
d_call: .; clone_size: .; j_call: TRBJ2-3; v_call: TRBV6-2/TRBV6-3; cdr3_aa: CASSPDYDPYTQYF; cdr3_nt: TGTGCCAGCAGCCCCGACTACGATCCTTATACGCAGTATTTT
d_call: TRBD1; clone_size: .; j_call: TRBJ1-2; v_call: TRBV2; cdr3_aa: CASAPDRGNYGYTF; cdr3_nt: TGTGCCAGCGCCCCCGACAGGGGGAACTATGGCTACACCTTC
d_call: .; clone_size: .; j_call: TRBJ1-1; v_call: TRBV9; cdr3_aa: CASSVVTESNTEAFF; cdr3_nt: TGTGCCAGCAGCGTAGTTACAGAATCGAACACTGAAGCTTTCTTT
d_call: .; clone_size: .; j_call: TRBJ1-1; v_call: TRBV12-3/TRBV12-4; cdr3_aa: CASRPTHGTEAFF; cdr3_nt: TGTGCCAGCAGGCCAACCCACGGGACAGAAGCTTTCTTT
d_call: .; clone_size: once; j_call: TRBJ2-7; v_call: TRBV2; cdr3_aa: CASSEGAGQIYEQYF; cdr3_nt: TGTGCCAGCAGTGAAGGTGCCGGACAGATCTACGAGCAGTACTTC
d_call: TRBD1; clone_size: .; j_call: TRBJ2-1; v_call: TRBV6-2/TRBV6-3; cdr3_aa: CASSSTQGVSSYNEQFF; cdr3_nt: TGTGCCAGCAGTTCCACCCAGGGGGTTAGCTCCTACAATGAGCAGTTCTTC
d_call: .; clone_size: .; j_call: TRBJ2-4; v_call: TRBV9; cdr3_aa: CASSTEDGEDIQYF; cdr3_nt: TGTGCCAGCAGCACCGAGGACGGGGAGGACATTCAGTACTTC
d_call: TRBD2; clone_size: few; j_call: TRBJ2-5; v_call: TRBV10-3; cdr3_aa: CAISDGEGETQYF; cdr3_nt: TGTGCCATCAGCGACGGGGAGGGGGAGACCCAGTACTTC
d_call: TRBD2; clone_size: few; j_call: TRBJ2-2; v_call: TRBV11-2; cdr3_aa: CASSFGGAKNTGELFF; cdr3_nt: TGTGCCAGCAGCTTCGGGGGGGCCAAGAACACCGGGGAGCTGTTTTTT
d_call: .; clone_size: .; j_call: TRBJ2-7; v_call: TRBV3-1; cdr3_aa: CASSQVPGAPGEQYF; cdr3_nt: TGTGCCAGCAGCCAAGTTCCGGGAGCGCCGGGCGAGCAGTACTTC
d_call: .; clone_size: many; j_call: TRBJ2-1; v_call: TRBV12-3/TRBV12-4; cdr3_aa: CASSLGEYNEQFF; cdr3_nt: TGTGCCAGCAGCCTAGGGGAATACAATGAGCAGTTCTTC
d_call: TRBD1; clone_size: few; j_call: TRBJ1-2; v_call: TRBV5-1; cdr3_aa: CASSLDPGTGGGYTF; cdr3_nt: TGCGCCAGCAGCTTGGACCCCGGGACAGGGGGTGGCTACACCTTC